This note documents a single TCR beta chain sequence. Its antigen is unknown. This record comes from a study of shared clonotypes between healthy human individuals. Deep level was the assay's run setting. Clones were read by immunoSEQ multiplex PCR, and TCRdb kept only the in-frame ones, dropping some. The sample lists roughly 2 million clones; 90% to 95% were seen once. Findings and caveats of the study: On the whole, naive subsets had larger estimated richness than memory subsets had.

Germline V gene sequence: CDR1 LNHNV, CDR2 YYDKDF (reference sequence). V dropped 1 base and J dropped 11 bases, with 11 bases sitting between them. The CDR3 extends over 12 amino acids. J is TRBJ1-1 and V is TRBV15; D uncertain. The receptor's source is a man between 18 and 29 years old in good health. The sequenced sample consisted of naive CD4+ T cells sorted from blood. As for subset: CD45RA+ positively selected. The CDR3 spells CATSRVYGGAFF. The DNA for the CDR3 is TGTGCCACCAGCAGAGTGTATGGCGGGGCTTTCTTT.